This is a list of T cell receptor beta chains from one sample in a study of T cells in Graves' hyperthyroidism and ophthalmopathy. TCRdb re-called the multiplex PCR reads through MiXCR, storing one row per CDR3 protein. Of hundreds of thousands of distinct CDR3 sequences in the sample, roughly a third were seen once. Sequences were obtained from blood. The receptors were gathered from a woman aged 40 to 55 with Graves' hyperthyroidism. The CDR3 runs from the conserved cysteine through the conserved F or W. D genes are given only for firm matches. A row's size may be missing; if present it is once, few, many or a size class.

TRBV20-1	TRBJ1-1	NA	once	CSARELGNTEAFF	TGCAGTGCTAGAGAGTTGGGGAACACTGAAGCTTTCTTT
TRBV24-1	TRBJ2-3	NA	NA	CATSDHSPDTQYF	TGTGCCACCAGTGACCATAGCCCAGATACGCAGTATTTT
TRBV12-3/TRBV12-4	TRBJ2-2	NA	NA	CASSFSQIDTGELFF	TGTGCCAGCAGTTTCTCACAGATAGACACCGGGGAGCTGTTTTTT
TRBV10-3	TRBJ1-2	NA	many	CAIRPDGVRGYTF	TGTGCCATCAGACCGGACGGCGTTCGGGGCTACACCTTC
TRBV7-2	TRBJ1-1	TRBD1	once	CASSLTGGSSRTEAFF	TGTGCCAGCAGCCTAACAGGGGGCTCCTCGCGGACTGAAGCTTTCTTT
TRBV7-3	TRBJ2-7	TRBD2	NA	CASSQSGGTRRIEQYF	TGCGCCAGCAGCCAAAGTGGAGGGACTAGGCGGATCGAGCAGTACTTC
TRBV7-8	TRBJ2-5	TRBD2	many	CASSPRTSGAGGETQYF	TGTGCCAGCAGCCCCCGGACTAGCGGAGCCGGTGGAGAGACCCAGTACTTC
TRBV20-1	TRBJ1-2	NA	many	CSARSENYGYTF	TGCAGTGCTAGATCCGAGAACTATGGCTACACCTTC
TRBV19	TRBJ2-5	TRBD2	many	CASSTAGEETQYF	TGTGCCAGTAGTACAGCGGGAGAAGAGACCCAGTACTTC
TRBV10-3	TRBJ2-7	NA	NA	CAISDINRGTPYEQYF	TGTGCCATCAGTGATATTAATCGGGGTACCCCCTACGAGCAGTACTTC
TRBV7-2	TRBJ1-4	NA	many	CASSLAPREKLFF	TGTGCCAGCAGCTTAGCACCTAGGGAAAAACTGTTTTTT
TRBV19	TRBJ1-1	NA	few	CASSIPGQLNTEAFF	TGTGCCAGTAGTATTCCCGGACAGTTGAACACTGAAGCTTTCTTT
TRBV29-1	TRBJ2-7	NA	many	CSVDGGYEQYF	TGCAGCGTTGATGGGGGGTACGAGCAGTACTTC
TRBV20-1	TRBJ2-7	NA	many	CSARDQKGTYEQYF	TGCAGTGCTAGAGATCAAAAGGGAACCTACGAGCAGTACTTC
TRBV10-3	TRBJ1-1	TRBD1	many	CAISQTGARTEAFF	TGTGCCATCAGCCAGACAGGGGCGCGCACTGAAGCTTTCTTT
TRBV5-1	TRBJ2-2	NA	many	CASEGHNTGELFF	TGCGCCAGCGAGGGACATAACACCGGGGAGCTGTTTTTT
TRBV10-3	TRBJ2-2	TRBD2	many	CAISDTSGGPNTGELFF	TGTGCCATCAGTGACACTAGCGGGGGGCCGAACACCGGGGAGCTGTTTTTT
TRBV2	TRBJ1-2	NA	few	CASSQKRRAYGYTF	TGTGCCAGCAGCCAAAAGCGACGCGCCTATGGCTACACCTTC
TRBV29-1	TRBJ2-7	NA	many	CSVLGGTSYEQYF	TGCAGCGTTTTAGGCGGGACATCCTACGAGCAGTACTTC
TRBV6-6	TRBJ2-2	NA	NA	CASSLPVGVAGELFF	TGTGCCAGCAGTTTACCCGTCGGGGTAGCCGGGGAGCTGTTTTTT
TRBV19	TRBJ1-1	NA	few	CASSPSRGGGAFF	TGTGCCAGTAGTCCATCAAGGGGAGGGGGAGCTTTCTTT
TRBV6-6	TRBJ1-2	NA	NA	CAISEVEGVRGYTF	TGTGCCATCAGTGAAGTAGAAGGGGTTCGTGGCTACACCTTC
TRBV14	TRBJ2-7	TRBD1	NA	CASSPRDRGHDEQYF	TGTGCCAGCAGCCCCCGGGACAGGGGGCATGACGAGCAGTACTTC
TRBV20-1	TRBJ2-5	TRBD2	many	CSAPPAGTSGGPGAQYF	TGCAGTGCCCCACCTGCCGGGACTAGCGGGGGGCCGGGGGCCCAGTACTTC
TRBV29-1	TRBJ1-4	NA	many	CSARGVATNEKLFF	TGCAGCGCACGAGGAGTGGCAACTAATGAAAAACTGTTTTTT
TRBV10-3	TRBJ2-5	NA	many	CAISELETQYF	TGTGCCATCAGTGAGTTAGAGACCCAGTACTTC
TRBV5-8	TRBJ1-3	NA	NA	CASSRQEENTIYF	TGTGCCAGCTCCCGGCAGGAGGAAAACACCATATATTTT
TRBV24-1	TRBJ1-1	NA	many	CATSDLSDTEAFF	TGTGCCACCAGTGATTTGTCCGACACTGAAGCTTTCTTT
TRBV24-1	TRBJ2-1	TRBD2	NA	CATQTSGLNEQFF	TGTGCCACGCAGACTAGCGGCCTAAATGAGCAGTTCTTC
TRBV11-1	TRBJ2-7	NA	NA	CASSWVPVHSTELSYEQYF	TGTGCCAGCAGCTGGGTCCCTGTCCACAGTACCGAACTATCCTACGAGCAGTACTTC
TRBV20-1	TRBJ1-1	NA	many	CSAIGQGRPEAFF	TGCAGTGCTATAGGGCAGGGGAGGCCCGAAGCTTTCTTT
TRBV7-9	TRBJ1-2	TRBD1	NA	CASSMGQGAQGYTF	TGTGCCAGCAGCATGGGACAGGGGGCGCAGGGCTACACCTTC
TRBV7-2	TRBJ2-1	NA	NA	CASSLGPGRNNEQFF	TGTGCCAGCAGCTTAGGACCCGGCAGGAACAATGAGCAGTTCTTC
TRBV12-3/TRBV12-4	TRBJ2-5	TRBD1	NA	CASTRKGQGLSPNQETQYF	TGTGCCAGCACCCGAAAAGGACAGGGATTGTCCCCCAACCAAGAGACCCAGTACTTC
TRBV13	TRBJ1-5	NA	NA	CASSTRQPQHF	TGTGCCAGCAGCACACGACAGCCCCAGCATTTT
TRBV7-2	TRBJ2-7	TRBD1	many	CASSSTGGYEQYF	TGTGCCAGCAGCTCGACAGGGGGCTACGAGCAGTACTTC
TRBV2	TRBJ1-2	NA	many	CASSPSGALNGYTF	TGTGCCAGCAGCCCGTCGGGGGCTTTAAATGGCTACACCTTC
TRBV6-5	TRBJ1-2	TRBD1	few	CASSPDRGRYGYTF	TGTGCCAGCAGTCCGGACAGGGGACGCTATGGCTACACCTTC
TRBV10-1	TRBJ1-6	TRBD1	NA	CASSYSGQGVTNSPLHF	TGTGCCAGCAGTTACTCGGGACAGGGGGTAACCAATTCACCCCTCCACTTT
TRBV7-9	TRBJ2-7	NA	many	CASSLWLGLNYYEQYF	TGTGCCAGCAGCTTATGGTTAGGGCTTAACTACTACGAGCAGTACTTC
TRBV4-3	TRBJ1-2	NA	NA	CASSQEAEFYGYTF	TGCGCCAGCAGCCAAGAAGCAGAATTCTATGGCTACACCTTC
TRBV7-9	TRBJ2-7	TRBD1	NA	CASSWDRVKSHEQYF	TGTGCCAGCAGCTGGGACAGGGTGAAGTCCCACGAGCAGTACTTC
TRBV20-1	TRBJ2-7	TRBD2	few	CSARDRGGGQYEQYF	TGCAGTGCTAGAGATCGGGGGGGGGGCCAATACGAGCAGTACTTC
TRBV6-6	TRBJ2-6	NA	NA	CASSYGLIDGGANVLTF	TGTGCCAGCAGTTACGGGCTCATAGACGGAGGGGCCAACGTCCTGACTTTC
TRBV9	TRBJ1-1	NA	NA	CASSVVVGGGAEAFF	TGTGCCAGCAGCGTAGTAGTGGGGGGGGGGGCTGAAGCTTTCTTT
TRBV24-1	TRBJ1-1	TRBD1	few	CATSGATGSEAFF	TGTGCCACCAGTGGCGCGACAGGGTCTGAAGCTTTCTTT
TRBV10-3	TRBJ2-2	TRBD1	few	CAISESLDRDGELFF	TGTGCCATCAGTGAGTCCCTAGACAGGGACGGGGAGCTGTTTTTT
TRBV7-8	TRBJ1-2	TRBD1	many	CASFGTGGWCYGYTF	TGTGCCAGCTTCGGGACAGGGGGCTGGTGTTATGGCTACACCTTC